This entry lists 26 T cell receptor beta chains sequenced from one sample in a study of cytomegalovirus exposure and HLA in healthy donors (dated by TCRdb to about 2017). The receptor library was made with the immunoSEQ multiplex PCR assay. TCRdb holds this immuneACCESS table with in-frame rearrangements only. Some clones are missing; in checked studies, unresolved V genes explain under half, and the rest has no known cause. The sample includes 85,000 to 120,000 clones, with approximately 94% observed a single time. Roughly 0.9% of the sample belongs to the ten largest clones. Material for sequencing was PBMCs. These receptors came from a woman aged 18-29 years in good health and CMV-seronegative.

This clone was observed once. The rearrangement joins TRBV7-9 to TRBJ1-5; D ambiguous. The CDR3 sequence is 13 residues long. With 6 bases removed from V and 3 bases from J, the gap between germline ends came to 9 bases. Germline CDR1 and CDR2: SEHNR and FQNEAQ (reference sequence). This chain's CDR3 is CASRSGDNQPQHF. The CDR3 DNA follows: TGTGCCAGCAGGTCCGGGGACAATCAGCCCCAGCATTTT.

CDR3: CASSLIRGQGPDTQYF. The CDR3 DNA reads TGTGCCAGCAGTTTAATTCGGGGACAGGGCCCAGATACGCAGTATTTT. The chain couples TRBV28 to TRBJ2-3; TRBD1 agrees at 9 bases. V dropped 2 bases and J dropped 4; count of bases not matched to a gene: 7. This CDR3 is built from 16 residues. Germline-derived CDR1 and CDR2 are MDHEN and SYDVKM. Using reference TRBV28 and TRBJ2-3 for the parts outside the CDR3, the full variable domain is DVKVTQSSRYLVKRTGEKVFLECVQDMDHENMFWYRQDPGLGLRLIYFSYDVKMKEKGDIPEGYSVSREKKERFSLILESASTNQTSMYLCASSLIRGQGPDTQYFGPGTRLTVL.

V usage is TRBV10-1 and J usage is TRBJ1-2, with TRBD1 as a possible D gene (6 bases). The CDR3 runs 13 residues. CDR1 is WNHNN, CDR2 SYGVQD, per germline (reference sequence). V dropped 3 bases and J dropped 3 bases, with 8 bases sitting between them. Here the CDR3 DNA reads TGCGCCAGCAGTGACCGGACAGACTATGGCTACACCTTC. Its protein product is CASSDRTDYGYTF.

The genes are TRBV6-5 and TRBJ1-2; D possibly corresponds to TRBD1 (5 bases). Trimming stripped 8 bases from V and 8 bases from J, with 24 bases between. The CDR3 contains 15 residues. Germline V gene lookup returns CDR1 MNHEY and CDR2 SVGAGI. CDR3 sequence (DNA): TGTGCCAGCCAAAGAGGGTCAGGGAGCGGGAGGGGCTACACCTTC. It translates to CASQRGSGSGRGYTF.

This chain joins TRBV5-4 and TRBJ1-1; 8 bases match TRBD1. Per germline, CDR1 SGHNT and CDR2 YYREEE (reference sequence). With 4 bases clipped from V and 5 bases from J, the junction kept 10 bases outside the gene matches. CDR3 size: 15 residues. CDR3 coding DNA: TGTGCCAGCAGCCGCATCGGACAGGGTGAGACTGAAGCTTTCTTT. Translated: CASSRIGQGETEAFF.

The V and J genes are TRBV9 and TRBJ2-7; 14 bases agree with TRBD2. CDR3 length: 19 residues. V shed 3 bases and J 0 bases; nucleotides not matched to a gene: 11. Germline CDR1 and CDR2: SGDLS and YYNGEE. The CDR3 sequence: CASSGPGLAGEDPSYEQYF. CDR3 DNA: TGTGCCAGCAGCGGCCCGGGACTAGCGGGAGAAGACCCCTCCTACGAGCAGTACTTC.

V is TRBV27 and J is TRBJ1-2, with D possibly TRBD1 on 6 matching bases. V was cut by 3 bases and J by 2 bases, with 13 bases left in between. This CDR3 comprises 15 residues. CDR1 MNHEY and CDR2 SMNVEV come from the germline V gene (reference sequence). The CDR3 sequence is CASSLSNRENYGYTF. The CDR3 DNA sequence: TGTGCCAGCAGTTTGAGTAACAGGGAAAACTATGGCTACACCTTC.

The count of this clone is one. The chain joins TRBV29-1 to TRBJ1-1; a possible D gene is TRBD1 (6 bases). Looked up from germline, CDR1 is SQVTM and CDR2 is ANQGSEA. The V gene lost 6 bases and the J gene lost 4 bases, with 12 bases spanning the gap. The CDR3 runs to 12 residues. The CDR3 here is CSVKQGGTEAFF. DNA for the CDR3: TGCAGCGTAAAACAGGGCGGCACTGAAGCTTTCTTT.

The J gene is TRBJ2-5, the V gene TRBV5-1; D ambiguous. Looked up from germline, CDR1 is SGHRS and CDR2 is YFSETQ. V lost 6 bases and J 0 bases, leaving 9 bases between the germline ends. This CDR3 is built from 13 residues. The CDR3 bases are TGCGCCAGCACCAAACGGGACCAAGAGACCCAGTACTTC. Protein: CASTKRDQETQYF.

The V call is TRBV7-2, the J call TRBJ1-3; weak D call: TRBD1 (6 bases). This CDR3 spans 18 amino acids. Germline CDR1 reads SGHTA; CDR2 reads FQGNSA. V dropped 5 bases and J dropped 0 bases, with 20 bases sitting between them. The DNA for the CDR3 is TGTGCCAGCAGCCAGGGGCTATCGGGGGGTCACTCTGGAAACACCATATATTTT. Encoded protein: CASSQGLSGGHSGNTIYF.

This clone was seen only once. This chain uses TRBV4-1 with TRBJ2-1, with 7 positions matching TRBD1. This CDR3 has 17 residues. With 0 bases clipped from V and 4 bases from J, the junction kept 9 bases outside the gene matches. The germline V gene has CDR1 MGHRA and CDR2 YSYEKL. The CDR3 nucleotides read TGCGCCAGCAGCCAAGATCGAGAGACAGGGAGATACAATGAGCAGTTCTTC. It is translated as CASSQDRETGRYNEQFF.

The chain recombines TRBV4-1 with TRBJ2-7, with TRBD2 identical over 8 bases. The germline gives CDR1 MGHRA, CDR2 YSYEKL. Trimming took 5 bases from V and 3 from J; bases not matched to a gene: 9. The CDR3 extends over 15 amino acids. This CDR3 reads CASSSISGTSYEQYF. In nucleotides, the CDR3 is TGCGCCAGCAGCTCCATTTCCGGGACTAGCTACGAGCAGTACTTC.

This chain connects TRBV10-3 to TRBJ1-1; 10 nucleotides align to TRBD1. After removal of 6 bases from V and 1 base from J, the junction contained 2 bases not matched to a gene. This CDR3 has 14 amino acids. Per germline, CDR1 ENHRY and CDR2 SYGVKD. Here the CDR3 reads CAIRTGGGNTEAFF. The CDR3, as DNA: TGTGCCATCAGGACAGGGGGCGGGAACACTGAAGCTTTCTTT.

This sequence joins TRBV7-9 and TRBJ1-5, with a weak D call TRBD1 (5 bases). The V gene's germline CDR1 is SEHNR and CDR2 FQNEAQ (reference sequence). The CDR3 has 16 residues. V was clipped by 1 base and J by 5 bases, with 15 bases between them. The CDR3 spells CASSLVGRDSDQPQHF. CDR3 nucleotide sequence: TGTGCCAGCAGCTTAGTTGGCAGGGATTCAGATCAGCCCCAGCATTTT. Variable domain in full (rest from reference TRBV7-9 and TRBJ1-5): DTGVSQNPRHKITKRGQNVTFRCDPISEHNRLYWYRQTLGQGPEFLTYFQNEAQLEKSRLLSDRFSAERPKGSFSTLEIQRTEQGDSAMYLCASSLVGRDSDQPQHFGDGTRLSIL.

The chain combines TRBV30 with TRBJ1-4; D is undetermined. Trimming took 2 bases from V and 0 from J, leaving 7 bases between them. CDR3 length: 14 residues. Per the germline V gene, CDR1 is GTSNPN and CDR2 is SVGIG (reference sequence). Here the CDR3 reads CAWSYGATNEKLFF. In DNA form, the CDR3 reads TGTGCCTGGAGTTACGGTGCAACTAATGAAAAACTGTTTTTT.

This rearrangement joins TRBV15 to TRBJ2-4; 9 bases line up with TRBD2. The germline CDR1 and CDR2 sequences are LNHNV and YYDKDF (reference sequence). V gave up 3 bases and J gave up 1 base; unmatched junction bases: 10. The CDR3 consists of 18 residues. This CDR3 is CATSSTRGGRDAKNIQYF. In DNA form, the CDR3 reads TGTGCCACCAGCAGTACGCGGGGGGGAAGGGATGCCAAAAACATTCAGTACTTC.

The chain joins TRBV7-2 to TRBJ1-2; no clear D gene. CDR1 SGHTA and CDR2 FQGNSA come from the germline V gene. Trimming left V 1 base short and J 3 bases short, with 9 bases between. The CDR3 covers 14 residues. CDR3 nucleotides: TGTGCCAGCAGCTTAGACAGTATCTACTATGGCTACACCTTC. Translated: CASSLDSIYYGYTF.

The rearrangement uses TRBV11-3 and TRBJ1-1; TRBD1 aligns across 8 bases. V gave up 9 bases and J gave up 4 bases; unmatched junction bases: 4. CDR1 and CDR2 (germline): SGHNT, YENEEA. The CDR3 has 12 amino acids. The DNA of the CDR3 is TGTGCCAGTTCCACAGGGGGCACTGAAGCTTTCTTT. Translation gives CASSTGGTEAFF. Filled out from reference TRBV11-3 and TRBJ1-1, the complete variable domain reads EAGVVQSPRYKIIEKKQPVAFWCNPISGHNTLYWYLQNLGQGPELLIRYENEEAVDDSQLPKDRFSAERLKGVDSTLKIQPAELGDSAVYLCASSTGGTEAFFGQGTRLTVV.

This clone was observed a single time. The J gene is TRBJ2-7, the V gene TRBV14; weak D call: TRBD1 (8 bases). The length of the CDR3 is 15 residues. The V end was cut by 5 bases, the J end by 4 bases, with 18 bases between. Per germline, CDR1 SGHDN and CDR2 FVKESK. CDR3 coding DNA: TGTGCCAGCAGCGGGCGGACAGGGAGGGGGTACGAGCAGTACTTC. Encoded protein: CASSGRTGRGYEQYF.

This chain joins TRBV27 and TRBJ2-7; 12 bases match TRBD2. The CDR3 is 14 amino acids. J lost 6 bases, V lost 5 bases, and 5 bases had no gene match. Germline CDR1 reads MNHEY; CDR2 reads SMNVEV (reference sequence). CDR3 amino acids: CASSPTSGSSEQYF. The DNA for the CDR3 is TGTGCCAGCAGTCCGACTAGCGGGAGCTCCGAGCAGTACTTC.

This chain joins TRBV6-6 and TRBJ2-7; 7 bases agree with TRBD2. Losses at the gene ends were 6 bases for V and 3 bases for J; bases not matched to a gene: 8. CDR3 length: 14 amino acids. From germline, CDR1 is MNHNY and CDR2 SVGAGI (reference sequence). CDR3 bases: TGTGCCAGCAGCCGCGGGACTACCAACTACGAGCAGTACTTC. Translated: CASSRGTTNYEQYF.

The V call is TRBV5-1, the J call TRBJ1-1, with 8 nucleotides matching TRBD1. The CDR3 covers 15 residues. Germline values: CDR1 SGHRS, CDR2 YFSETQ. J was trimmed by 5 bases and V by 4 bases; bases with no gene match: 10. CDR3 coding DNA: TGCGCCAGCAGCCACCGGACAGGGTGGGGTACTGAAGCTTTCTTT. Encoded protein: CASSHRTGWGTEAFF.

The chain is built from TRBV7-3 and TRBJ2-1; 7 bases align to TRBD1. This CDR3 comprises 13 residues. V lost 2 bases to trimming and J lost 10 bases; unmatched junction nucleotides: 5. Germline lookup yields CDR1 SGHTA and CDR2 FQGTGA. CDR3 sequence reads: CASSLGQAGEQFF. The CDR3 bases are TGTGCCAGCAGCTTAGGACAGGCCGGGGAGCAGTTCTTC.

The V gene is TRBV27, the J gene TRBJ2-5, with no clear D. Germline V gene lookup returns CDR1 MNHEY and CDR2 SMNVEV (reference sequence). V was cut by 1 base and J by 1 base, with 7 bases left in between. The CDR3 length is 14 residues. The CDR3 region has the DNA TGTGCCAGCAGTTTATTAAGCACCCAAGAGACCCAGTACTTC. Translation gives CASSLLSTQETQYF.

V and J are TRBV10-3 and TRBJ1-5; D is unclear. CDR1 and CDR2 (germline): ENHRY, SYGVKD. The V gene lost 10 bases and the J gene lost 0 bases, with 10 bases spanning the gap. CDR3 size: 13 residues. This CDR3 is CATRSYSNQPQHF. DNA of the CDR3: TGTGCCACCCGGAGTTATAGCAATCAGCCCCAGCATTTT.

The genes are TRBV11-2 and TRBJ1-1, with unresolved D. The CDR3 totals 15 residues. The germline CDR1 and CDR2 sequences are SGHAT and FQNNGV. Trimming took off 0 bases at V and 1 base at J, with 9 bases between the two ends. Here the CDR3 reads CASSLDPGSNTEAFF. The CDR3 coding sequence is TGTGCCAGCAGCTTAGACCCAGGATCGAACACTGAAGCTTTCTTT.